This T cell receptor (beta chain) was retrieved from a study of blood T cell repertoires in COVID-19. Clones were read by immunoSEQ multiplex PCR, and TCRdb kept only the in-frame ones, dropping some. The sample has approximately 480,000 clones, 75% to 90% seen once. This clone was counted a single time. What was sequenced was peripheral blood. The receptor comes from a man younger than 35 with COVID-19, enrolled during active disease.

Here the CDR3 DNA reads TGCGCCAGCAGCCAAGAGGAACGCCAGGGGACCTCCTACGAGCAGTACTTC. Translation: CASSQEERQGTSYEQYF. The chain links TRBV4-1 to TRBJ2-7; possibly TRBD1 for D (6 bases). Germline V gene lookup returns CDR1 MGHRA and CDR2 YSYEKL. The CDR3 spans 17 residues. V was shortened by 0 bases and J by 0 bases, with 15 bases between the two germline ends.